These 17 T cell receptor beta chains originate from one sample sequenced in a study of HIV-infected patients and healthy controls. Whole blood was used without fractionation, so all unsorted peripheral T cells were included. Reverse transcription used approximately 500 ng RNA and constant-region primers for alpha and beta. Separate chain-specific third strand synthesis with multiplexing indices produced the alpha and beta libraries. Via MiXCR, TCRdb re-called the 5' RACE reads, giving one row per CDR3 protein. The sample records hundreds of distinct CDR3 sequences, 60% to 75% being singletons. The sample consisted of blood, taken before antiretroviral therapy. These receptors all stem from an adult with HIV infection.

Comment on this clonotype: Because this beta chain is a stray read in a library intended to capture alpha chains, its abundance should not be given much weight. The chain links TRBV7-2 to TRBJ2-4; perhaps TRBD2 as D (6 bases). Germline CDR1 is SGHTA and CDR2 is FQGNSA. V lost 1 base and J lost 4, with 26 bases in between. The CDR3 length is 20 residues. This CDR3 is CASSLVAGVVSWDSKNIQYF. The CDR3 nucleotides read TGTGCCAGCAGCTTAGTAGCTGGGGTTGTTAGCTGGGACTCAAAAAACATTCAGTACTTC. Combining the CDR3 with reference TRBV7-2 and TRBJ2-4 gives the whole variable domain GAGVSQSPSNKVTEKGKDVELRCDPISGHTALYWYRQSLGQGLEFLIYFQGNSAPDKSGLPSDRFSAERTGGSVSTLTIQRTQQEDSAVYLCASSLVAGVVSWDSKNIQYFGAGTRLSVL.

This clonotype was detected once. The size of this beta chain means little, since it is a stray read in a library made for alpha chains. The rearrangement links TRBV11-2 to TRBJ1-1; D remains ambiguous. The CDR3 contains 12 residues. With 4 bases removed from V and 8 bases from J, the gap between germline ends came to 11 bases. Germline loops: CDR1 SGHAT, CDR2 FQNNGV. CDR3 nucleotides: TGTGCCAGCAGCTCGGCAGCCAGCGAAGCTTTCTTT. Translating gives CASSSAASEAFF. Looking up the rest from reference TRBV11-2 and TRBJ1-1 gives the full variable domain: EAGVAQSPRYKIIEKRQSVAFWCNPISGHATLYWYQQILGQGPKLLIQFQNNGVVDDSQLPKDRFSAERLKGVDSTLKIQPAKLEDSAVYLCASSSAASEAFFGQGTRLTVV.

Of note for this clonotype: A library made for alpha chains picked up this beta chain off target, so its size means little. The rearrangement links TRBV15 to TRBJ2-1; TRBD2 matches 9 bases. This CDR3 contains 13 residues. In germline, CDR1 is LNHNV, CDR2 YYDKDF (reference sequence). With V trimmed by 1 base and J by 10 bases, 2 bases remained unmatched. CDR3 loop: CATSRVAGEEQFF. In DNA, the CDR3 is TGTGCCACCAGCAGAGTAGCGGGAGAGGAGCAGTTCTTC.

In this sample, this clonotype is hyperexpanded. Being off target in a library aimed at alpha chains, this beta chain has a size of little meaning. The chain has TRBV6-5 and TRBJ2-7; D is perhaps TRBD1 or TRBD2 (5 bases each). The germline V gene has CDR1 MNHEY and CDR2 SVGAGI. This CDR3 spans 14 amino acids. V was trimmed by 2 bases and J by 4 bases, leaving 12 bases between them. DNA of the CDR3: TGTGCCAGCAGTTACGGGACGGATAAATACGAGCAGTACTTC. It translates to CASSYGTDKYEQYF.

Comment on this clonotype: Because this beta chain is a stray read in a library intended to capture alpha chains, its abundance should not be given much weight. This chain links TRBV30 with TRBJ1-2; unclear D gene. The CDR3 covers 13 residues. Germline assignment: CDR1 GTSNPN and CDR2 SVGIG (reference sequence). V lost 5 bases, J lost 4 bases, and 14 bases lay in between. The CDR3 sequence: CAWQQEFSYGYTF. CDR3 DNA: TGTGCCTGGCAGCAGGAGTTTAGCTATGGCTACACCTTC.

As to this clonotype: The library was prepared for alpha chains; this beta chain is a stray read, so its frequency means little. The chain joins TRBV23-1 to TRBJ2-7, with 8 nucleotides matching TRBD1. TRBV23-1 is assigned to the ORF class and has an uncertain function. This CDR3 comprises 13 residues. V lost 7 bases and J lost 5; bases outside the gene matches: 7. The CDR3 DNA reads as TGCGCCAGCACCCGAGGACAGGGCGACGAGCAGTACTTC. This translates into CASTRGQGDEQYF.

Comment on this clonotype: This beta chain turned up in a library designed for alpha chains; as an off-target read, its abundance says little. V and J are TRBV27 and TRBJ1-3; D ambiguous. The V end was cut by 4 bases, the J end by 0 bases, with 10 bases between. Germline lookup yields CDR1 MNHEY and CDR2 SMNVEV (reference sequence). CDR3 length: 15 residues. The CDR3 loop reads CASSSDSYSGNTIYF. CDR3 bases: TGTGCCAGCAGTTCCGACTCCTACTCTGGAAACACCATATATTTT.

This clonotype was picked up a small number of times. Little can be read into the size of this beta chain, an off-target read in a library designed for alpha chains. V is TRBV7-6 and J is TRBJ2-5; 10 positions match TRBD2. Per germline, CDR1 SGHVS and CDR2 FNYEAQ. This CDR3 is 15 amino acids long. J gave up 5 bases and V 2 bases, and 5 bases lay outside the gene matches. This CDR3 is CASSLRAGGPETQYF. CDR3 bases: TGTGCCAGCAGCTTACGAGCGGGAGGGCCGGAGACCCAGTACTTC. The entire variable domain, with the rest obtained from reference TRBV7-6 and TRBJ2-5, is as follows: GAGVSQSPRYKVTKRGQDVALRCDPISGHVSLYWYRQALGQGPEFLTYFNYEAQQDKSGLPNDRFSAERPEGSISTLTIQRTEQRDSAMYRCASSLRAGGPETQYFGPGTRLLVL.

Note on this clonotype: The library was designed around alpha chains, so this beta chain is a stray read whose abundance carries little weight. The rearrangement links TRBV5-1 to TRBJ2-3; D is perhaps TRBD1 (5 bases). CDR3 length: 15 amino acids. Per the germline V gene, CDR1 is SGHRS and CDR2 is YFSETQ. Trimming removed 1 base at V and 0 bases at J, with 9 bases between. The CDR3 reads CASSLLRESTDTQYF. The CDR3 DNA follows: TGCGCCAGCAGCTTGCTCAGGGAAAGCACAGATACGCAGTATTTT.

A word on this clonotype: With the library built for alpha chains, this beta chain is off target and its frequency is not meaningful. V usage is TRBV9 and J usage is TRBJ1-4, with D unresolved. Germline V lookup: CDR1 SGDLS, CDR2 YYNGEE. The CDR3 is 16 amino acids. V was trimmed by 3 bases and J by 5 bases, leaving 17 bases between them. In DNA, the CDR3 is TGTGCCAGCAGCGGTAATTTAGGGCTCAGCAATGAAAAACTGTTTTTT. It yields the protein CASSGNLGLSNEKLFF. The full variable domain, in which reference TRBV9 and TRBJ1-4 provide the parts outside the CDR3, is DSGVTQTPKHLITATGQRVTLRCSPRSGDLSVYWYQQSLDQGLQFLIQYYNGEERAKGNILERFSAQQFPDLHSELNLSSLELGDSALYFCASSGNLGLSNEKLFFGSGTQLSVL.

Details on this clonotype: Within a library made for alpha chains, this beta chain is off target, and its count is uninformative. The CDR3 DNA reads TGCGCCAGCAGCTACCAACCGGGGCAGATTTACGAGCAGTACTTC. Translating it yields CASSYQPGQIYEQYF. The rearrangement links TRBV4-1 to TRBJ2-7, with D possibly called TRBD1 or TRBD2 (5 bases each). Germline assignment: CDR1 MGHRA and CDR2 YSYEKL. This CDR3 comprises 15 residues. V was shortened by 5 bases and J by 4 bases, with 18 bases between the two germline ends.

With respect to this clonotype: This beta chain lies outside the target of a library built for alpha chains; its clone size means little. The chain joins TRBV28 to TRBJ2-7; a weak D match, TRBD2 (6 bases). This CDR3 has 12 amino acids. V was cut by 4 bases and J by 7 bases, with 11 bases left in between. The germline V gene encodes CDR1 MDHEN and CDR2 SYDVKM. The CDR3 protein is CASSWGDREQYF. The CDR3 DNA sequence: TGTGCCAGCAGTTGGGGGGATCGGGAGCAGTACTTC.

As to this clonotype: This beta chain turned up in a library designed for alpha chains; as an off-target read, its abundance says little. This chain connects TRBV5-1 to TRBJ2-7; 7 bases line up with TRBD1. The CDR3 consists of 13 residues. Germline CDR1 SGHRS, CDR2 YFSETQ. Trimming took 0 bases from V and 6 from J; bases not matched to a gene: 3. The CDR3 is CASSLGQGSEQYF. CDR3 nucleotide sequence: TGCGCCAGCAGCTTGGGACAGGGAAGCGAGCAGTACTTC.

Regarding this clonotype: In a library made to pick up alpha chains, this beta chain is a stray read with a size that means little. CDR3: CASSLDTDTQYF. CDR3 sequence (DNA): TGCGCCAGCAGCCTGGACACAGATACGCAGTATTTT. The gene calls are TRBV4-1 and TRBJ2-3; D unresolved. Germline V gene sequence: CDR1 MGHRA, CDR2 YSYEKL. V was trimmed by 4 bases and J by 2 bases, leaving 4 bases between them. This CDR3 contains 12 residues.

Turning to this clonotype: This beta chain is a stray read from a library made for alpha chains; its abundance is not meaningful. The chain's CDR3 is CSVSGSTDTQYF. In DNA form, the CDR3 reads TGCAGCGTTTCAGGGAGCACAGATACGCAGTATTTT. The V gene is TRBV29-1, the J gene TRBJ2-3; D might be TRBD1 (5 bases). Per the germline V gene, CDR1 is SQVTM and CDR2 is ANQGSEA. Trimming pared 5 bases from V and 0 bases from J, leaving 6 bases between. The CDR3 is made up of 12 amino acids.

A word on this clonotype: Found in a library prepared for alpha chains, this beta chain is an off-target read, and its abundance has little meaning. The chain is built from TRBV12-3 or TRBV12-4 and TRBJ1-5; D perhaps matches TRBD1 (5 bases). Trimming pared 5 bases from V and 3 bases from J, leaving 11 bases between. This CDR3 has 14 amino acids. The CDR3 sequence: CASSPPGDNQPQHF. CDR3 nucleotides: TGTGCCAGCAGTCCCCCGGGGGACAATCAGCCCCAGCATTTT.

On this clonotype: A read error may produce the germline difference seen at one junction end. This beta chain is an unintended read in a library built for alpha chains; its size means little. The rearrangement joins TRBV19 to TRBJ1-5, with D perhaps TRBD1 (5 bases). Germline V gene lookup returns CDR1 LNHDA and CDR2 SQIVND (reference sequence). This CDR3 region has 13 residues. The CDR3 bases are TGTGTCAGTATGCAGGGAGACAATCAGCCCCAGCATTTT. Its translation: CVSMQGDNQPQHF. The full variable domain, with the rest looked up from reference TRBV19 and TRBJ1-5, is DGGITQSPKYLFRKEGQNVTLSCEQNLNHDAMYWYRQDPGQGLRLIYYSQIVNDFQKGDIAEGYSVSREKKESFPLTVTSAQKNPTAFYLCVSMQGDNQPQHFGDGTRLSIL.